The sequence of this T cell receptor beta chain was determined in a study of cytomegalovirus exposure and HLA in healthy donors (dated by TCRdb to about 2017). With respect to the entire study: An earlier analysis of several hundred of the donors reported 250 to 350 Gb of sequence data and more than 90 million unique TCR beta sequences from about 180 million T cells. An early release that covered more than 550 HLA-typed donors contained approximately 300 gigabases of sequencing data and about 93 million unique TCR sequences. The genetic ancestry cluster associated with self-reported Caucasian donors included approximately 85% of the approximately 400 genotyped donors. The study aimed to test whether signatures of past pathogen exposure could be identified by cataloging public T cell receptors. The study profiled the T cell repertoires of 666 subjects by immunosequencing and related them to cytomegalovirus serostatus. Along with the roughly 610-subject first cohort, a separate validation cohort of over a hundred different subjects was used. To predict cytomegalovirus infection status, the study combined high-throughput TCR immunosequencing, statistical association of individual TCRs with disease status, and machine learning. To study patterns of TCR occurrence, a later analysis re-analyzed previously published TCR beta repertoires from 666 donors and added high-resolution HLA genotyping. The later analysis used no new phenotypic data to find candidate immune exposures, relying instead on TCR beta sequences and their occurrence across donors. An earlier analysis of 450 to 750 of the donors used high-throughput TCR beta sequencing to judge whether each TCR beta V gene segment behaved as functional or pseudogenic. Donor age, sex, ethnicity and CMV serostatus were compiled alongside the repertoire data. A later genetic analysis took genome-wide SNP genotypes for about three fifths of the 666 donors and used that subset as a discovery cohort. Every repertoire in the discovery cohort had been generated on one and the same sequencing platform. HLA typing included class I and class II loci at four-digit resolution. Typing coverage differed by locus: A, B, C, DRB1 and DQB1 were typed in about 629-630 donors, DQA1 in approximately 520, DPA1 in roughly 590, and DPB1 in approximately 450. Roughly five DR-DQ haplotypes were handled as single units for association and clustering because linkage in the cohort was strong. Among about 400 genotyped donors of the cohort, an average of approximately 240,000 unique TCR beta nucleotide sequences was sequenced per donor, of which about 18% were non-productive.

The cohort was made up of about 670 healthy bone marrow donors. At the time of sampling, all cohort members were nominally healthy, though unrecorded immune exposures were likely present. The donor was CMV seronegative and belonged to the group of over 300 seronegative cohort members. Every donor gave a peripheral blood sample, and the peripheral blood mononuclear cells from that sample were used for TCR beta sequencing. Genomic DNA was extracted from the blood cell samples with the Qiagen DNeasy Blood Extraction Kit. Receptor amplification or capture employed the immunoSEQ multiplex PCR assay. For the multiplex PCR, a mixture combining 60 forward primers for TCR Vbeta segments and 13 reverse primers for TCR Jbeta segments was used. Amplification of the CDR3 region of rearranged TCR beta genes was performed with a multiplex PCR assay on genomic DNA. Amplified TCR beta libraries were sequenced as 87-base-pair reads on the Illumina HiSeq System. As for the authors' bioinformatics: A later analysis tallied 75 million to 85 million unique TCR beta chains across the approximately 670 repertoires, and approximately 12 million of those chains were shared by two or more donors. Raw reads were error-corrected and collapsed into unique sequences by a nearest-neighbor algorithm in which closely related sequences were merged to remove PCR and sequencing errors. Alignment of CDR3 sequences to IMGT reference sequences was used to assign V, D and J gene segments. For a sequence to be retained, a match of at least six nucleotides to both a V gene segment and a J gene segment was required. Rearrangements were called productive when the CDR3 lacked stop codons and stayed in frame with V and J; all others were non-productive. Following IMGT convention, CDR3 was defined as the stretch from the second conserved V-encoded cysteine to the conserved J-encoded phenylalanine. Sequences without an unambiguous match to a single V gene segment were excluded from the earlier analysis of approximately 560 of the donors. An earlier analysis of 450 to 650 of the donors called V segments functional above 56.7% productive rearrangements and segregating when the between-donor standard deviation exceeded 5%. A statistical classification framework was built for diagnosing cytomegalovirus status from the catalog of TCR beta chain sequences. In a later analysis, V and J genes were assigned by comparing TCR nucleotide sequences against IMGT/GENE-DB human TR gene sequences. The TCRdist pipeline was used in a later analysis to assign CDR3 sequences and most-parsimonious VDJ recombination scenarios. In a later analysis, every TCR beta chain was defined by the combination of its CDR3 amino acid sequence and its V-gene family, and reads without a unique V-gene family were dropped. In a later analysis, around 650 highly shared, low-generation-probability nucleotide sequences were removed to address suspected cross-contamination and a sequencing artifact. In a later analysis, a clonal expansion index was calculated for each public chain from normalized within-repertoire ranks of inferred template counts. A later analysis computed generation probabilities with a VDJ recombination model fitted to out-of-frame rearrangements, and checked the results against IGoR. In a later analysis, hypergeometric tests were used to score TCR-TCR, TCR-HLA and TCR-CMV co-occurrence, with a repertoire-size bias correction applied to TCR pairs. To estimate false discovery rates, a later analysis permuted the HLA or CMV assignments 20 times. In a later analysis, co-occurring TCRs were grouped using DBSCAN, with TCRdist sequence similarity added in when clustering inside HLA-allele-positive subsets. Co-occurrence clustering excluded repertoires with fewer than 30,000 or more than 120,000 public chains, plus five with anomalous nucleotide sharing. TCRdb stores this immuneACCESS table with in-frame sequences only. Part of the clones is absent; in the studies checked, under half of the shortfall reflects unresolved V genes, and no reason is known for the rest. D and trimming come from the DNA, and the V and J calls and clone size come from that table. The sample includes about 130,000 clones, with approximately 77% observed a single time. Around 1.3% of the sample rests with the top ten.

A note on this clone: Its binding antigen is unknown. There are no base qualities to consult, and no much larger clone falls within one base.

The CDR3 holds 16 amino acids from the cysteine to the phenylalanine. Here the CDR3 DNA is all that survives: 48 bases in frame from base 1. A distance of 15 bases separates the germline ends of V and J, which lose 2 bases and 2 bases respectively. The CDR1 and CDR2 encoded by the germline V gene are SGHVS and FQNEAQ. Summary of the overall study and its limitations: V-gene and J-gene trimming of TCR beta chains was associated with a missense DCLRE1C variant in a later genetic analysis, and the association was replicated in an independent cohort. Compared with equally common non-associated chains, HLA-associated TCR beta chains in a later analysis were more clonally expanded and had lower generation probabilities. Roughly uniform sequencing depth across donors was assumed in presence/absence analyses, although this assumption may not hold. Linkage disequilibrium might explain the correlated functional status among segregating V segments, but an unknown experimental factor could not be ruled out. Cytomegalovirus status was reported to be diagnosed by the classifier with high specificity and sensitivity in both the original and validation cohorts. Assigning TCR associations to individual alleles was difficult when HLA alleles, especially DR and DQ, strongly co-occurred. The cohort was sequenced for TCR beta chains only, and without alpha or paired-chain data the features that could be detected were limited. Some IMGT-functional V segments, including TRBV6-2 and TRBV6-3, could not be told apart with the 87-base-pair reads, so those segments were excluded. Because HLA typing was missing for some donors at each locus, association tests included only the typed subset. In vitro tests confirmed that a few of the cytomegalovirus-associated TCR beta chains recognize cytomegalovirus antigens. A further reported finding was that TCR beta sequences accurately predicted the HLA-A and HLA-B alleles for most subjects in the first cohort. While some public TCRs were present in many individuals, most TCR sequences turned up only very rarely across donors. In an earlier analysis of several hundred of the donors, most TCR beta V segments were observed in productive rearrangements about 90% or about 30% of the time, broadly matching IMGT annotations. According to a later analysis, parvovirus B19, influenza, CMV and Epstein-Barr virus appeared linked to several top co-occurrence clusters. In a later analysis, most CMV-associated TCR beta chains were found to appear HLA-restricted, with HLA associations seemingly driven largely by CMV exposure. Specific HLA alleles were associated with 15,000 to 20,000 TCR beta sequences at a false discovery rate of 0.05 in a later analysis. According to the authors, the approach could potentially be generalized to other disease states and immunological phenotypes. The study listed over 150 TCR beta chains as associated with cytomegalovirus. The only immune exposure information available for the cohort was CMV serostatus. In a later analysis, TCR association rates were found to vary across HLA loci, with the most associated TCRs seen for DRB1 alleles and the fewest for HLA-C alleles. Compared with the approximately 700-donor mean, donors in an Asian-associated ancestry cluster had fewer N-insertions in productive TCRs, according to a later genetic analysis. Because counts were too low, around 18 rarely observed V segments, including chromosome 9 orphons, were left out of the earlier analysis of 587 of the donors. A cluster of highly shared sequence variants was judged likely to be a technical artifact of the sequencing pipeline.

This sequence originates from a woman between 35 and 50 years old in good health and CMV-seronegative. Material for sequencing was PBMCs. The chain couples TRBV7-8 to TRBJ2-5; TRBD2 might be the D gene, on 6 matching bases. The CDR3: CASSLRGGAEQETQYF. The DNA is as follows: TGTGCCAGCAGCTTACGGGGCGGGGCGGAACAAGAGACCCAGTACTTC.